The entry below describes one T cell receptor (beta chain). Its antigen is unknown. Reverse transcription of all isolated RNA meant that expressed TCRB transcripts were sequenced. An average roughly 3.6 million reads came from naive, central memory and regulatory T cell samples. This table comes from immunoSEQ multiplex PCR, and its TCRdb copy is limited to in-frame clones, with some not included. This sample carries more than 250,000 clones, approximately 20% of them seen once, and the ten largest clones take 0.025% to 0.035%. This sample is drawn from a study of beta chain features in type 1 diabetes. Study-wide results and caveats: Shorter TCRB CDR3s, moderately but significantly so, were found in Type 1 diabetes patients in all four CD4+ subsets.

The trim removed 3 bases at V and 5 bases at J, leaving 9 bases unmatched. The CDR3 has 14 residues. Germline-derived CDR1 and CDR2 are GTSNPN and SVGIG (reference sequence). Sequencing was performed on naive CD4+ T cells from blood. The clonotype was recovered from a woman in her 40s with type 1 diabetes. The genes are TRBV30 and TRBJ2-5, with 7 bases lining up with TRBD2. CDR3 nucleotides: TGTGCCTGGAGGGGAGGGACGGGACTGGAGACCCAGTACTTC. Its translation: CAWRGGTGLETQYF.